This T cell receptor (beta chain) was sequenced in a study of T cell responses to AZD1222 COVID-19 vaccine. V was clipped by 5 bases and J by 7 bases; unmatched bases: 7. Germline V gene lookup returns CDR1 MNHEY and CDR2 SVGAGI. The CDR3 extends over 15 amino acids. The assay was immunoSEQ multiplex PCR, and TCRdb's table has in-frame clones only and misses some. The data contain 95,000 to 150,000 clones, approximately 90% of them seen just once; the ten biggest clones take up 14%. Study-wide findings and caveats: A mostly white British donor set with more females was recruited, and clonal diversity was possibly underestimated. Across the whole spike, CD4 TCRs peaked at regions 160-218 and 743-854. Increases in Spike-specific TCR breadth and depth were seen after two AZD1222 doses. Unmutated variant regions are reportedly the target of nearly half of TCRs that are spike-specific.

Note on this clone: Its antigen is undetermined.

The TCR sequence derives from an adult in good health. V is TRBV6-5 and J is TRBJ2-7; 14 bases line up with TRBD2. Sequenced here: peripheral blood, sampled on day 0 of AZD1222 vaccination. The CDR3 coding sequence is TGTGCCAGCAGTCCTCCGGGACTAGCGGGAGCAGAGCAGTACTTC. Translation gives CASSPPGLAGAEQYF.